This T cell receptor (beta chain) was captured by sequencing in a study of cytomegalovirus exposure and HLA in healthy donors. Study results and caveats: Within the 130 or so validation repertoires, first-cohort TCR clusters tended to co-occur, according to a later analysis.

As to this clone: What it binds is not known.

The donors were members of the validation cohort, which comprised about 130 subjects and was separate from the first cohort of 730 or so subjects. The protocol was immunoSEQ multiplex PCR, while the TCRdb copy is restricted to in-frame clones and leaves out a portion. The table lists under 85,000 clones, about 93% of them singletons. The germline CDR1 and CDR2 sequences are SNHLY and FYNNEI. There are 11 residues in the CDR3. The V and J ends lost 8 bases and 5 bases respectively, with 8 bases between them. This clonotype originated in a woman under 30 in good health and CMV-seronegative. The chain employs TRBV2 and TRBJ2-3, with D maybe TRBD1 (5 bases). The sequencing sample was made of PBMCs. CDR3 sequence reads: CASSRVDTQYF. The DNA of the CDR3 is TGTGCCAGCTCCAGGGTAGATACGCAGTATTTT.